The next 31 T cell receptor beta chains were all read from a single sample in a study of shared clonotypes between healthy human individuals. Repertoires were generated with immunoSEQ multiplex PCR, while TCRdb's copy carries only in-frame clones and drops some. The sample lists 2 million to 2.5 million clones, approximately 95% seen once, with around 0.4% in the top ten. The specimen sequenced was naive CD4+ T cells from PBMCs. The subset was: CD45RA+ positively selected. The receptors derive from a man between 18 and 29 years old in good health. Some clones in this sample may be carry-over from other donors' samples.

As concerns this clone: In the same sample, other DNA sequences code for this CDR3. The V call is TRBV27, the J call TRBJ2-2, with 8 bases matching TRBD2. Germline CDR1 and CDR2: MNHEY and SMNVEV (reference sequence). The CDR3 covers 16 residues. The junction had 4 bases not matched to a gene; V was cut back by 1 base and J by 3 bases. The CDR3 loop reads CASSLFGRADTGELFF. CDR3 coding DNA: TGTGCCAGCAGTTTATTCGGGAGGGCCGACACCGGGGAGCTGTTTTTT.

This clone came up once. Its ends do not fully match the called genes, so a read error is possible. In nucleotides, the CDR3 is TGTGCCAGCAGTGACGGACAGGGGAGCATTCAGAACTTC. This codes for CASSDGQGSIQNF. This sequence joins TRBV6-1 and TRBJ2-7; 9 bases map to TRBD1. The CDR3 has 13 residues. Germline V gene sequence: CDR1 MNHNS, CDR2 SASEGT.

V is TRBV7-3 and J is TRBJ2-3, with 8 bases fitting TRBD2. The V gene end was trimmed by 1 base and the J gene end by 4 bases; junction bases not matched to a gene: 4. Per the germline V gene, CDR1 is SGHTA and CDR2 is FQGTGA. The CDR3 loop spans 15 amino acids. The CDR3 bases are TGTGCCAGCAGCTTAAATAGGGGACTAGCAGATACGCAGTATTTT. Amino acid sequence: CASSLNRGLADTQYF.

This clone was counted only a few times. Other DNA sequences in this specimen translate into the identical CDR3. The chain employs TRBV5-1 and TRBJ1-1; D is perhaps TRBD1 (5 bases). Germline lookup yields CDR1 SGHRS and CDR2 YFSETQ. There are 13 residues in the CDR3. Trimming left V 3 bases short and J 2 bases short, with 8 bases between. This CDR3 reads CASSSRVNTEAFF. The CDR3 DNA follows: TGCGCCAGCAGCTCCAGGGTTAACACTGAAGCTTTCTTT.

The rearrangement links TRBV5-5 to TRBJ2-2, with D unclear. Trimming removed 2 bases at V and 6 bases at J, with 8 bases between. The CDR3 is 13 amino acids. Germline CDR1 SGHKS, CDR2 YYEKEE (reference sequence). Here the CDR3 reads CASSFVPAGELFF. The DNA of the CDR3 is TGTGCCAGCAGCTTTGTCCCGGCCGGGGAGCTGTTTTTT.

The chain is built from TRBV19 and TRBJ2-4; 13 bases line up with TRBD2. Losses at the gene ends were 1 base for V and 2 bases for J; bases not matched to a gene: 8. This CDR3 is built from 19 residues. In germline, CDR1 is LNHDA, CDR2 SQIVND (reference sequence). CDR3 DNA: TGTGCCAGTAGTATAGTGACTAGCGGGAGGAAACTAACCAAAAACATTCAGTACTTC. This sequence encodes CASSIVTSGRKLTKNIQYF.

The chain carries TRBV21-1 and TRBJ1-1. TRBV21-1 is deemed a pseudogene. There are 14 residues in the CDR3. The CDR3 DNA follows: TGTGCCAGCATCCGGTGGGCCGGGGACACTGAAGCTTTCTTT. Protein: CASIRWAGDTEAFF.

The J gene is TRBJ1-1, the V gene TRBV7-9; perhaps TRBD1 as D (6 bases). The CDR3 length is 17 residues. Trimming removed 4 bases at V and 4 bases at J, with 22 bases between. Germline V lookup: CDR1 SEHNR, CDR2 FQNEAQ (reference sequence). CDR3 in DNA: TGTGCCAGCAGCTCCACGAACTCACAGGGCCGGGGCACTGAAGCTTTCTTT. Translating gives CASSSTNSQGRGTEAFF. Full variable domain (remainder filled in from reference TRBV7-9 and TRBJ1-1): DTGVSQNPRHKITKRGQNVTFRCDPISEHNRLYWYRQTLGQGPEFLTYFQNEAQLEKSRLLSDRFSAERPKGSFSTLEIQRTEQGDSAMYLCASSSTNSQGRGTEAFFGQGTRLTVV.

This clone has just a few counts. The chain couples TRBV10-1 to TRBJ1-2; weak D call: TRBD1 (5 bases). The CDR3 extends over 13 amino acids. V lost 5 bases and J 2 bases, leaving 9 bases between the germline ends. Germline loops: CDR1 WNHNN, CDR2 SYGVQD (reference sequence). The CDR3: CASSSGTNYGYTF. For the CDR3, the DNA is TGCGCCAGCAGTAGCGGGACCAACTATGGCTACACCTTC.

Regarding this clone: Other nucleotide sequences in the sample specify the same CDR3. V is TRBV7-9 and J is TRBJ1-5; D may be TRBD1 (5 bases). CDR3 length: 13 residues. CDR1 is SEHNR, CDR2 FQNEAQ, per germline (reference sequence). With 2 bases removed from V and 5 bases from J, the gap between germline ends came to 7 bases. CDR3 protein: CASSLRRDQPQHF. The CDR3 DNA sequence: TGTGCCAGCAGCTTACGCAGGGATCAGCCCCAGCATTTT.

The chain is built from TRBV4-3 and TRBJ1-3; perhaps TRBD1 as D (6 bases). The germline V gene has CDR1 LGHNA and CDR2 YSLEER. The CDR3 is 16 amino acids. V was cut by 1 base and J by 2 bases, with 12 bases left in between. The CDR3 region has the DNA TGCGCCAGCAGCCAAGGTGGGGGGCAAGCTGGAAACACCATATATTTT. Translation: CASSQGGGQAGNTIYF.

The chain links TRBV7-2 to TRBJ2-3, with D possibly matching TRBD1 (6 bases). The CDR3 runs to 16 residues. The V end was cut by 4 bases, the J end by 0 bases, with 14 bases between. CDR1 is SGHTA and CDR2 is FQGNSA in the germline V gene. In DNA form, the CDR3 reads TGTGCCAGCAGCTGGATAGGGGGAGCCAGCACAGATACGCAGTATTTT. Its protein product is CASSWIGGASTDTQYF.

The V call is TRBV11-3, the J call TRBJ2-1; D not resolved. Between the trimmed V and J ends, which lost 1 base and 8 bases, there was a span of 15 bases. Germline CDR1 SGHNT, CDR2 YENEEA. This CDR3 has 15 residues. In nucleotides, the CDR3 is TGTGCCAGCAGCTTAGGCGGATCTCTGGTCCATGAGCAGTTCTTC. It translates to CASSLGGSLVHEQFF.

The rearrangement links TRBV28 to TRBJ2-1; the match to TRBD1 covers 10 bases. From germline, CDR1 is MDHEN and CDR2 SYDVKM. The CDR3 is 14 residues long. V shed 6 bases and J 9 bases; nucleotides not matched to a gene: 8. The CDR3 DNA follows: TGTGCCAGCAGCCTCGGGACAGGGGAGGCTGAGCAGTTCTTC. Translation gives CASSLGTGEAEQFF. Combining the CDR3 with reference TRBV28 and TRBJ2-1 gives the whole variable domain DVKVTQSSRYLVKRTGEKVFLECVQDMDHENMFWYRQDPGLGLRLIYFSYDVKMKEKGDIPEGYSVSREKKERFSLILESASTNQTSMYLCASSLGTGEAEQFFGPGTRLTVL.

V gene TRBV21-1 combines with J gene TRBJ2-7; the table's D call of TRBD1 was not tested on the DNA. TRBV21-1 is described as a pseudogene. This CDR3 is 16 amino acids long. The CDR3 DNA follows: TGTGCCAGCAGCAACCGGGGGGACAGGAGCTCCTACGAGCAGTACTTC. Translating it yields CASSNRGDRSSYEQYF.

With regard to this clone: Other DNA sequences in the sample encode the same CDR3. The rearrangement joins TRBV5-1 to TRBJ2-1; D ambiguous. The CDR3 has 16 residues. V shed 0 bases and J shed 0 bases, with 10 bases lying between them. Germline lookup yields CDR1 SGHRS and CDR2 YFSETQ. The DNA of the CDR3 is TGCGCCAGCAGCTTGGCTACGTCTGGCTCCTACAATGAGCAGTTCTTC. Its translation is CASSLATSGSYNEQFF.

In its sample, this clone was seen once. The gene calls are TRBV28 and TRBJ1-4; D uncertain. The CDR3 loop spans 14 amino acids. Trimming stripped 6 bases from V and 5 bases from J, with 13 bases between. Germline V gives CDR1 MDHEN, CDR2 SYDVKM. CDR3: CASSIDPRNEKLFF. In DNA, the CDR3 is TGTGCCAGCAGCATAGACCCAAGGAATGAAAAACTGTTTTTT.

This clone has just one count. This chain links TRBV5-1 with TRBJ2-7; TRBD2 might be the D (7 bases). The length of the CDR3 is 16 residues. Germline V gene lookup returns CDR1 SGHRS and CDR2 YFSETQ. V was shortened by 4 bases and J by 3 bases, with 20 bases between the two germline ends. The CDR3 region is CASSPGGRAADYEQYF. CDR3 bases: TGCGCCAGCAGCCCGGGGGGCAGAGCGGCAGACTACGAGCAGTACTTC. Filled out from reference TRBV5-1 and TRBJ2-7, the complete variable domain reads KAGVTQTPRYLIKTRGQQVTLSCSPISGHRSVSWYQQTPGQGLQFLFEYFSETQRNKGNFPGRFSGRQFSNSRSEMNVSTLELGDSALYLCASSPGGRAADYEQYFGPGTRLTVT.

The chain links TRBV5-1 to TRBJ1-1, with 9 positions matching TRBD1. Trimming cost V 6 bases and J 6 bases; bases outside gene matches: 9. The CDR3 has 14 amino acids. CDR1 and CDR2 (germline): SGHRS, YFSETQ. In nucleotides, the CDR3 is TGCGCCAGCACACTCGGGACAGGGTCTCCTGAAGCTTTCTTT. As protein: CASTLGTGSPEAFF.

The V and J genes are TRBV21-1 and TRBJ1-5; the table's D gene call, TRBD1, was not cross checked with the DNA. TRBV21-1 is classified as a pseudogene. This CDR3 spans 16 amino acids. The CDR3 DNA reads TGTGCCAGCGGAAACCGCAGACAGGGGGAGTATCAGCCCCAGCATTTT. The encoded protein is CASGNRRQGEYQPQHF.

DNA for the CDR3: TGTGCCAGCAGCTCAATGAGTGCAAGCTCTGGAAACACCATATATTTT. Translating gives CASSSMSASSGNTIYF. The chain employs TRBV7-9 and TRBJ1-3; D uncertain. V lost 4 bases and J 0 bases, leaving 13 bases between the germline ends. CDR1 is SEHNR and CDR2 is FQNEAQ in the germline V gene (reference sequence). There are 16 residues in the CDR3. Complete variable domain (other parts from reference TRBV7-9 and TRBJ1-3): DTGVSQNPRHKITKRGQNVTFRCDPISEHNRLYWYRQTLGQGPEFLTYFQNEAQLEKSRLLSDRFSAERPKGSFSTLEIQRTEQGDSAMYLCASSSMSASSGNTIYFGEGSWLTVV.

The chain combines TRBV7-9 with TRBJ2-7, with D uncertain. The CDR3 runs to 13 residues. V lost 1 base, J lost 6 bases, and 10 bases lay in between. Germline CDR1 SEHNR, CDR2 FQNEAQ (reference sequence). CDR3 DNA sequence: TGTGCCAGCAGCTTAGGCCCGGAGCGCGAGCAGTACTTC. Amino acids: CASSLGPEREQYF. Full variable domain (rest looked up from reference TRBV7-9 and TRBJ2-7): DTGVSQNPRHKITKRGQNVTFRCDPISEHNRLYWYRQTLGQGPEFLTYFQNEAQLEKSRLLSDRFSAERPKGSFSTLEIQRTEQGDSAMYLCASSLGPEREQYFGPGTRLTVT.

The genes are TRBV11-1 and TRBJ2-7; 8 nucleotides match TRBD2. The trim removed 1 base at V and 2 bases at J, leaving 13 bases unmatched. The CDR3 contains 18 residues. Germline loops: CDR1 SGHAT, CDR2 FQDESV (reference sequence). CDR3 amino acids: CASSLGSASGYNPYEQYF. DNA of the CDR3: TGTGCCAGCAGCTTAGGGTCGGCTAGCGGGTACAACCCCTACGAGCAGTACTTC.

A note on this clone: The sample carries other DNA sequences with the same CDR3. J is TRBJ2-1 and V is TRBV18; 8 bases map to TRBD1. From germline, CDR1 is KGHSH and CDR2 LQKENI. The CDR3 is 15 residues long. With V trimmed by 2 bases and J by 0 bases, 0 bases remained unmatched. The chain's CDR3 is CASSPGQGSYNEQFF. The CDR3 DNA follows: TGTGCCAGCTCACCAGGACAGGGCTCCTACAATGAGCAGTTCTTC.

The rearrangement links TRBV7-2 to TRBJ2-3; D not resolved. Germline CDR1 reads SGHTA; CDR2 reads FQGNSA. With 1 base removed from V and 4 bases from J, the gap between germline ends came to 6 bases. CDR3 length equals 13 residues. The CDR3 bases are TGTGCCAGCAGCTTAGGCTGGGCAGATACGCAGTATTTT. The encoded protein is CASSLGWADTQYF.

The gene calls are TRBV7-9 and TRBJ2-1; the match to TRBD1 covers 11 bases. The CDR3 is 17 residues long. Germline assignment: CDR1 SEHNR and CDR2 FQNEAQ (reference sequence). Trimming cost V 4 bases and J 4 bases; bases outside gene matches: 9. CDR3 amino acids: CASSSGQGARRYNEQFF. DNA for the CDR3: TGTGCCAGCAGCTCCGGACAGGGGGCTAGGAGATACAATGAGCAGTTCTTC. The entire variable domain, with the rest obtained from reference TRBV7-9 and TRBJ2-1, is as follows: DTGVSQNPRHKITKRGQNVTFRCDPISEHNRLYWYRQTLGQGPEFLTYFQNEAQLEKSRLLSDRFSAERPKGSFSTLEIQRTEQGDSAMYLCASSSGQGARRYNEQFFGPGTRLTVL.

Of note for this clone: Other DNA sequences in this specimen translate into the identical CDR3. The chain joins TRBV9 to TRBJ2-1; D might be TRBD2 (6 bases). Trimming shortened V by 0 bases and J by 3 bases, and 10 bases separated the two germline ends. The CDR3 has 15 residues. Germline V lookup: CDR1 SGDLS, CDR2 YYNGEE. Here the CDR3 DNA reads TGTGCCAGCAGCGTAGCGGCGGGAAGCTACAATGAGCAGTTCTTC. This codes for CASSVAAGSYNEQFF.

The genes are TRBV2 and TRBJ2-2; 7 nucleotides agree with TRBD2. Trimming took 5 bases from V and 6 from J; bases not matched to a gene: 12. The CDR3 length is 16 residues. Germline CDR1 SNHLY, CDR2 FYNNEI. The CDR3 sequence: CASSRPRGGPPGELFF. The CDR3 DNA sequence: TGTGCCAGCAGTCGCCCTAGGGGAGGGCCGCCCGGGGAGCTGTTTTTT. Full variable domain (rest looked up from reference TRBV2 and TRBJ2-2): EPEVTQTPSHQVTQMGQEVILRCVPISNHLYFYWYRQILGQKVEFLVSFYNNEISEKSEIFDDQFSVERPDGSNFTLKIRSTKLEDSAMYFCASSRPRGGPPGELFFGEGSRLTVL.

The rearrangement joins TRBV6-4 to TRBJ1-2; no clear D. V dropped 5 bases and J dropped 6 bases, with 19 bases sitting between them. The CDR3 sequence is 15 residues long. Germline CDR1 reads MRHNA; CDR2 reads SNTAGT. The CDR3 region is CASSYRAGRPDGYTF. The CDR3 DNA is TGTGCCAGCAGTTATCGGGCAGGCCGACCCGATGGCTACACCTTC.

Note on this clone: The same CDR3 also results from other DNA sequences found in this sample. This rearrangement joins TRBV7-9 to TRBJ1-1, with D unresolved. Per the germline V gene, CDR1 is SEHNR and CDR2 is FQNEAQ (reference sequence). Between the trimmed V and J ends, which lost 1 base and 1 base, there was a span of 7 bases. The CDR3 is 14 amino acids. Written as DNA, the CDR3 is TGTGCCAGCAGCTTAGGTGGGGAGAACACTGAAGCTTTCTTT. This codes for CASSLGGENTEAFF.

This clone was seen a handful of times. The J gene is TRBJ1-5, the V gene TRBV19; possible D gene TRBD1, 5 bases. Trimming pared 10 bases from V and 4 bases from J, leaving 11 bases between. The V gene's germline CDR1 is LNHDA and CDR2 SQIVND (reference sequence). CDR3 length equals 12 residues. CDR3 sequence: CATSDTNQPQHF. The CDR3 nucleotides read TGTGCCACCTCGGACACGAATCAGCCCCAGCATTTT.